The 18 T cell receptor beta chains listed next were all sequenced from one sample in a study of T cell repertoires in cytomegalovirus infection. MiXCR, run by TCRdb on the reads, gives a single entry per CDR3 protein. This sample has around 100,000 distinct CDR3 sequences, with 30% found just once. These receptors' antigens are unknown. This material consisted of CD8+ T cells from cultured PBMCs, taken from culture after CMV antigen stimulation. These receptors came from a human donor in good health (CMV status not recorded). Some clones in this sample may be carry-over from other donors' samples.

The chain is built from TRBV6-6 and TRBJ2-1; tentatively, D is TRBD1 or TRBD2 (5 bases each). This CDR3 region has 17 residues. Trimming cost V 0 bases and J 3 bases, with 15 bases left between them. Germline CDR1 and CDR2: MNHNY and SVGAGI (reference sequence). CDR3 coding DNA: TGTGCCAGCAGTTACTCCCGAACGGGACCGATCTACAATGAGCAGTTCTTC. This encodes CASSYSRTGPIYNEQFF.

This clonotype was recorded a few times. The chain couples TRBV6-1 to TRBJ1-5; no reliable D call. CDR3 length: 13 amino acids. The V gene's germline CDR1 is MNHNS and CDR2 SASEGT. V lost 10 bases to trimming and J lost 3 bases, with 13 bases between them. CDR3 bases: TGTGCCACCCTAGGTCCCCTCAATCAGCCCCAGCATTTT. Translating it yields CATLGPLNQPQHF.

This sequence joins TRBV5-6 and TRBJ2-5; 12 bases are a match to TRBD1. The germline V gene has CDR1 SGHDT and CDR2 YYEEEE. Losses at the gene ends were 4 bases for V and 5 bases for J; bases not matched to a gene: 12. The CDR3 is 17 amino acids. CDR3 residues: CASSDTGTGGAGETQYF. The CDR3 nucleotides read TGTGCCAGCAGCGACACCGGGACAGGGGGCGCCGGGGAGACCCAGTACTTC.

The chain links TRBV6-5 to TRBJ1-1; perhaps TRBD1 as D (6 bases). V lost 6 bases and J lost 7, with 12 bases in between. Germline CDR1 reads MNHEY; CDR2 reads SVGAGI. CDR3 length: 12 residues. CDR3 amino acids: CASSYQQGEAFF. The CDR3 DNA sequence: TGTGCCAGCAGCTATCAACAGGGTGAAGCTTTCTTT.

Ten or more counts support this clonotype. The chain has TRBV27 and TRBJ2-7; TRBD1 matches at 7 bases. CDR1 MNHEY and CDR2 SMNVEV come from the germline V gene (reference sequence). The CDR3 spans 13 residues. V dropped 4 bases and J dropped 3; count of bases not matched to a gene: 3. The CDR3: CASSSGQNYEQYF. CDR3 sequence (DNA): TGTGCCAGCAGTTCGGGACAGAACTACGAGCAGTACTTC.

The chain joins TRBV7-9 to TRBJ1-1; tentatively, D is TRBD1 (5 bases). The CDR3 consists of 13 residues. The V gene's germline CDR1 is SEHNR and CDR2 FQNEAQ (reference sequence). The V and J ends lost 6 bases and 5 bases respectively, with 13 bases between them. In nucleotides, the CDR3 is TGTGCCAGCAGGGGGGGGGAGCGGACTGAAGCTTTCTTT. As protein: CASRGGERTEAFF. Together with reference TRBV7-9 and TRBJ1-1, the CDR3 gives the full variable domain: DTGVSQNPRHKITKRGQNVTFRCDPISEHNRLYWYRQTLGQGPEFLTYFQNEAQLEKSRLLSDRFSAERPKGSFSTLEIQRTEQGDSAMYLCASRGGERTEAFFGQGTRLTVV.

The chain joins TRBV27 to TRBJ1-5; 7 bases are shared with TRBD1. This CDR3 spans 14 amino acids. The germline V gene encodes CDR1 MNHEY and CDR2 SMNVEV (reference sequence). J was trimmed by 4 bases and V by 5 bases; bases with no gene match: 5. Here the CDR3 DNA reads TGTGCCAGCAGTGCTGGGACAGAGAATCAGCCCCAGCATTTT. Its translation is CASSAGTENQPQHF.

This clonotype turned up a few times. This rearrangement joins TRBV6-2 or TRBV6-3 to TRBJ2-1; 8 bases match TRBD1. With 2 bases clipped from V and 4 bases from J, the junction kept 7 bases outside the gene matches. CDR3 length equals 16 residues. Germline assignment: CDR1 MNHEY and CDR2 SVGEGT. DNA of the CDR3: TGTGCCAGCAGTTACCCCTTAGGGACAGGATACAATGAGCAGTTCTTC. It translates to CASSYPLGTGYNEQFF.

Details on this clonotype: This may be a read error, as it is one base from a much larger clone. The chain carries TRBV5-1 and TRBJ1-5, with unresolved D. Germline V CDR1 and CDR2: SGHRS, YFSETQ. V shed 3 bases and J shed 2 bases, with 24 bases lying between them. The CDR3 runs to 19 residues. The CDR3 is CASSSKPSGYSGCNQPQHF. The CDR3 coding sequence is TGCGCCAGCAGCTCAAAGCCTTCCGGGTATTCAGGATGCAATCAGCCCCAGCATTTT.

This clonotype was seen a single time. This may be a read error: a much more frequent sequence differs by one nucleotide. The V call is TRBV6-2 or TRBV6-3, the J call TRBJ1-2, with D possibly TRBD1 on 5 matching bases. Germline V gives CDR1 MNHEY, CDR2 SVGEGT. CDR3 length: 13 residues. CDR3 protein: CASSSGHSYGYSF. CDR3 sequence (DNA): TGTGCCAGCAGCTCCGGACACTCCTATGGCTACAGCTTC.

This clonotype appeared a few times. The chain employs TRBV7-2 and TRBJ2-3, with TRBD2 matching over 7 bases. Germline V gene sequence: CDR1 SGHTA, CDR2 FQGNSA. V lost 5 bases, J lost 0 bases, and 8 bases stayed unmatched. CDR3 length: 16 residues. The CDR3 DNA reads TGTGCCAGCAGCGAAAGCGGGGTCACTAGCACAGATACGCAGTATTTT. This gives the protein CASSESGVTSTDTQYF.

This rearrangement joins TRBV10-3 to TRBJ2-7, with 7 bases lining up with TRBD1. The CDR3 runs to 17 residues. J gave up 3 bases and V 6 bases, and 17 bases lay outside the gene matches. The V gene's germline CDR1 is ENHRY and CDR2 SYGVKD. The CDR3 DNA follows: TGTGCCATCAGCCCCAGGGGGTCCTCGGCCGGGGACTACGAGCAGTACTTC. This codes for CAISPRGSSAGDYEQYF.

About this clonotype: A read error may be the cause here, since a much bigger clone is one base away. This rearrangement joins TRBV6-2 or TRBV6-3 to TRBJ1-5; the D is unclear. From germline, CDR1 is MNHEY and CDR2 SVGEGT. This CDR3 region has 15 residues. The CDR3, as DNA: TGTACCAGCAGCCTCGGGAGTTGGGACAATCAGCCCCAGCATTTT. Protein product: CTSSLGSWDNQPQHF.

This sequence joins TRBV15 and TRBJ1-5; D not resolved. Germline V gene data show CDR1 as LNHNV and CDR2 as YYDKDF (reference sequence). There are 15 residues in the CDR3. V lost 0 bases and J lost 6, with 12 bases in between. The CDR3 DNA follows: TGTGCCACCAGCAGAGATCTAGGAGGGTCTCAGCCCCAGCATTTT. Encoded protein: CATSRDLGGSQPQHF.

This clonotype showed up just a few times. The J gene is TRBJ2-7, the V gene TRBV6-2 or TRBV6-3, with 10 bases lining up with TRBD2. Trimming cost V 0 bases and J 0 bases; bases outside gene matches: 8. Germline CDR1 is MNHEY and CDR2 is SVGEGT. The CDR3 extends over 18 amino acids. Written as DNA, the CDR3 is TGTGCCAGCAGTTACTCCCTAGCGGGGGCCCAAAGCTCCTACGAGCAGTACTTC. Amino acids: CASSYSLAGAQSSYEQYF.

The chain recombines TRBV5-4 with TRBJ1-2, with D perhaps TRBD1 (5 bases). V shed 4 bases and J shed 2 bases, with 18 bases lying between them. Germline CDR1 reads SGHNT; CDR2 reads YYREEE (reference sequence). The CDR3 runs to 16 residues. CDR3: CASSMGGTGQNYGYTF. CDR3 coding DNA: TGTGCCAGCAGCATGGGAGGGACCGGGCAGAACTATGGCTACACCTTC.

This clonotype has just a few counts. V gene TRBV2 combines with J gene TRBJ2-7; possibly TRBD1 for D (6 bases). The germline gives CDR1 SNHLY, CDR2 FYNNEI. CDR3 length: 13 amino acids. With 8 bases removed from V and 6 bases from J, the gap between germline ends came to 17 bases. CDR3 nucleotide sequence: TGTGCCAGCCCAGGGGCCAGGATGGGCGAGCAGTACTTC. Translated, it gives CASPGARMGEQYF.

The chain links TRBV19 to TRBJ2-3; 12 nucleotides line up with TRBD1. The CDR3 covers 15 residues. Germline lookup yields CDR1 LNHDA and CDR2 SQIVND (reference sequence). With 9 bases clipped from V and 5 bases from J, the junction kept 9 bases outside the gene matches. The CDR3 loop reads CARGPGQGAIDTQYF. In DNA, the CDR3 is TGTGCCAGGGGCCCGGGACAGGGGGCGATAGATACGCAGTATTTT.